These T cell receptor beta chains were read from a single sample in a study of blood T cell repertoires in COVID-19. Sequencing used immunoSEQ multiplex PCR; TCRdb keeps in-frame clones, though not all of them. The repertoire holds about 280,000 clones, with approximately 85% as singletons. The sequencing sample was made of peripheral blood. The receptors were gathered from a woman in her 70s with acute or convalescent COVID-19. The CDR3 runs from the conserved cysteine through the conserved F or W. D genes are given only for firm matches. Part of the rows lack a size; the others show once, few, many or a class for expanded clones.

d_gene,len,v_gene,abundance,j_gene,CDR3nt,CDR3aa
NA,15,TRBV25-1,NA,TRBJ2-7,TGTGCCAGCAGTGAGTCAGGGGCTCCTACCTACGAGCAGTACTTC,CASSESGAPTYEQYF
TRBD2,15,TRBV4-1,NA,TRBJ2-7,TGCGCCAGCAGACGAACTCAGCGGGGGACCTACGAGCAGTACTTC,CASRRTQRGTYEQYF
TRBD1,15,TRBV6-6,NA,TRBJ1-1,TGTGCCAGCATCGACACAGGGGCCTTGAACACTGAAGCTTTCTTT,CASIDTGALNTEAFF
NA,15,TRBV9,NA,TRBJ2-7,TGTGCCAGCAGCCCCAAAAACGGGGTGGTCTACGAGCAGTACTTC,CASSPKNGVVYEQYF
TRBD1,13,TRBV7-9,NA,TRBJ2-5,TGTGCCGCGCGAGAGGGGGCTGAAAAGACCCAGTACTTC,CAAREGAEKTQYF
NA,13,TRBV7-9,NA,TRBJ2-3,TGTGCCAGCAACTGGAGGATGGGAGATACGCAGTATTTT,CASNWRMGDTQYF
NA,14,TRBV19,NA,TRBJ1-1,TGTGCCACCCAAGGGAGGGGTGCGGGCACTGAAGCTTTCTTT,CATQGRGAGTEAFF
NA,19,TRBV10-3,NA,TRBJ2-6,TGTGCCATCAGTGGTCGGCGGGGGCTAGACCCCTCTGGGGCCAACGTCCTGACTTTC,CAISGRRGLDPSGANVLTF
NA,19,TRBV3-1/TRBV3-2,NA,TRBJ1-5,TGTGCCAGCAGCCAAGAGAGGGCGGGCCTTTTTGTGGGCAATCAGCCCCAGCATTTT,CASSQERAGLFVGNQPQHF
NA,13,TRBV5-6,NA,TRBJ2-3,TGTGCCAGCAGCTTGGCATTCACAGATACGCAGTATTTT,CASSLAFTDTQYF
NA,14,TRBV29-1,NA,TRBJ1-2,TGCAGCGTTGAAGATCTTTCTTCTAACTATGGCTACACCTTC,CSVEDLSSNYGYTF
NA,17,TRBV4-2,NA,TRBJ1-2,TGTGCCAGCAGCCAAGATGCCTTAGATCTTTTCAACTATGGCTACACCTTC,CASSQDALDLFNYGYTF
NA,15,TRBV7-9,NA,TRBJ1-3,TGTGCCAGCAGCTTACGGGCAGGGGCGGGAGACACCATATATTTT,CASSLRAGAGDTIYF
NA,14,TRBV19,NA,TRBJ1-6,TGTGCCAGTAGTCTAACAGGAGACCATTCACCCCTCCACTTT,CASSLTGDHSPLHF
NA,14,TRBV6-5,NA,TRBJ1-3,TGTGCCAGCAGTCCCGGGGGGACCCGAAACACCATATATTTT,CASSPGGTRNTIYF
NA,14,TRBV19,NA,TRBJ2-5,TGTGCCAGTAGTATGATGGCAGGGGTTCGGACCCAGTACTTC,CASSMMAGVRTQYF
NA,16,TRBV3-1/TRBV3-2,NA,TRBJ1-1,TGTGCCAGCAGCCAAGATCTCTTAAGGGGGAACACTGAAGCTTTCTTT,CASSQDLLRGNTEAFF
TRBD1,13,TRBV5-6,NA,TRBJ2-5,TGTGCCAGCAGCCTCGGACAGGGGGAGACCCAGTACTTC,CASSLGQGETQYF
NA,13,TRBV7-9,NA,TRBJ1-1,TGTGCCAGCAGCTTATTCAGGGCTGCTGAAGCTTTCTTT,CASSLFRAAEAFF
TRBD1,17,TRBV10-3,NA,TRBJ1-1,TGTGCCATCAGTTTTAGCCTACAGGGGGGACTGGGGACTGAAGCTTTCTTT,CAISFSLQGGLGTEAFF
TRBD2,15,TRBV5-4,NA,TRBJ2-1,TGTGCCAGCAGCCCGGATAGCGGGAGTTACAATGAGCAGTTCTTC,CASSPDSGSYNEQFF
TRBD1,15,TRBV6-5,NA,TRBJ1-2,TGTGCCAGCAGCCTCCGGGACAGGGGGTACTATGGCTACACCTTC,CASSLRDRGYYGYTF
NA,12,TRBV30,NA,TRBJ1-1,TGTGCCTGGAGTGGGACAGTCACTGAAGCTTTCTTT,CAWSGTVTEAFF
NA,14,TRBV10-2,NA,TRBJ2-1,TGCGCCAGCAGCGCCTGGGCGGGGCGGGATGAGCAGTTCTTC,CASSAWAGRDEQFF
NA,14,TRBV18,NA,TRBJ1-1,TGTGCCAGCTCACCACTGACAGCGAACACTGAAGCTTTCTTT,CASSPLTANTEAFF
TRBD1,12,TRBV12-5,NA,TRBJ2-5,TGTGCTAGTAAGGGGGCTGGGGAGACCCAGTACTTC,CASKGAGETQYF
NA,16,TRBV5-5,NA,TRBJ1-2,TGTGCCAGCAGCTTGGAAGGGGTGATAGCTAACTATGGCTACACCTTC,CASSLEGVIANYGYTF
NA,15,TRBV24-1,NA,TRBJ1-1,TGTGCCACCACCGACCCCGTGGGAGCCGACACTGAAGCTTTCTTT,CATTDPVGADTEAFF
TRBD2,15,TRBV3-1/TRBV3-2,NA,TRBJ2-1,TGTGCCAGCAGCCAAGAGGGGACTACATGGAATGAGCAGTTCTTC,CASSQEGTTWNEQFF
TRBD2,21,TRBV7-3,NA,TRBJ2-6,TGTGCCAGCAGCCCTCACGGACTAGCGGGGGTCGGGAGTTCTGGGGCCAACGTCCTGACTTTC,CASSPHGLAGVGSSGANVLTF
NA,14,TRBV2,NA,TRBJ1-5,TGTGCCAGCAGTGACACTAATAGCAATCAGCCCCAGCATTTT,CASSDTNSNQPQHF
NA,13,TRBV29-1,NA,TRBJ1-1,TGCAGCGTTGAAGGGGCGCCACTGAATGAAGCTTTCTTT,CSVEGAPLNEAFF
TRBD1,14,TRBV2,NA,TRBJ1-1,TGTGCCAGCAGTCGGGACAGAGGGAACACTGAAGCTTTCTTT,CASSRDRGNTEAFF
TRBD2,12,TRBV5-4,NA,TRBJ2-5,TGTGCCAGCAGCTGGGGGGGTGAGACCCAGTACTTC,CASSWGGETQYF
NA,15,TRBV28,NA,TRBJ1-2,TGTGCCAGCAGCTTTCGGGGGAAGGCTAACTATGGCTACACCTTC,CASSFRGKANYGYTF
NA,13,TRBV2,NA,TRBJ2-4,TGTGCCAGCAGTGAAGACAGAAAAAACATTCAGTACTTC,CASSEDRKNIQYF
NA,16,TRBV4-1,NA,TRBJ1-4,TGCGCCAGCAGCCAAGGTGAAGGCAGGGTGTCTGAAAAACTGTTTTTT,CASSQGEGRVSEKLFF
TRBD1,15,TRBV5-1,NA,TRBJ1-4,TGCGCCAGCAGGGGACAGGGGGCTGTCCATGAAAAACTGTTTTTT,CASRGQGAVHEKLFF
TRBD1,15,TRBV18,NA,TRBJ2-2,TGTGCCAGCTCATCGAGGACAGGACTCACCGGGGAGCTGTTTTTT,CASSSRTGLTGELFF
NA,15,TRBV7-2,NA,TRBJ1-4,TGTGCCAGCAGCTTTGCGGGGGGGGCAGGAGAAAAACTGTTTTTT,CASSFAGGAGEKLFF
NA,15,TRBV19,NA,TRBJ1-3,TGTGCCAGTACCCAACAGGCCTTCTCTGGAAACACCATATATTTT,CASTQQAFSGNTIYF
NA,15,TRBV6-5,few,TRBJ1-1,TGTGCCAGCAGTTCCCCTGACAGGCCTGGGTCCGAAGCTTTCTTT,CASSSPDRPGSEAFF
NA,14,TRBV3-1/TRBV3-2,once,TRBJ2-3,TGTGCCAGCACCCTCAGAGGGAGCACAGATACGCAGTATTTT,CASTLRGSTDTQYF
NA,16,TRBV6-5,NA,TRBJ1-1,TGTGCCAGCAGTTATTCCCCAGGGGAGGGGAACACTGAAGCTTTCTTT,CASSYSPGEGNTEAFF
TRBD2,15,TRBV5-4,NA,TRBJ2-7,TGTGCCAGCAGCTTGGTGACTAGCGGGGGCTACGAGCAGTACTTC,CASSLVTSGGYEQYF
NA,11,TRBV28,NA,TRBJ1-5,TGTGCCGCGTCCGGGGTTCAGCCCCAGCATTTT,CAASGVQPQHF
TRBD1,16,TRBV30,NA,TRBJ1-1,TGTGCCTGGAGTGCCGGGACAGGGGAGGAGGACACTGAAGCTTTCTTT,CAWSAGTGEEDTEAFF
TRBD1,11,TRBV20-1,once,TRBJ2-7,TGCAGTGCCGGGGACAGGGGAGAGCAGTACTTC,CSAGDRGEQYF
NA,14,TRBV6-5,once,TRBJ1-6,TGTGCCAGCAGTTTCCAGGGGAAGGGATCACCCCTCCACTTT,CASSFQGKGSPLHF
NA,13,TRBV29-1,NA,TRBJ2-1,TGCAGCGTTGAAGAGGCCACGCACAATGAGCAGTTCTTC,CSVEEATHNEQFF